The T cell receptor beta chain under discussion was sequenced for a study of Ad26.COV2.S vaccination and SARS-CoV-2 variants. Study as a whole: Once or twice, 56 days apart, Ad26.COV2.S was delivered intramuscularly. Points from the study as a whole: Vaccinees showed greater spike-specific TCR breadth than placebo recipients. Using TCR breadth and depth analyses may have led to underestimated total T cell responses.

Sequenced by immunoSEQ multiplex PCR; TCRdb stores in-frame clones only, minus some. In the table there are 330,000 or so clones, under 90% of which are singletons. Trimming stripped 0 bases from V and 0 bases from J, with 4 bases between. Germline lookup yields CDR1 SGDLS and CDR2 YYNGEE. CDR3 length equals 14 residues. Specified treatment: roughly 18 received Ad26.COV2.S at low or high dose, single or two shots; roughly five received placebo; per-sample allocation not given. Day 63 following the first vaccine or placebo injection was when the samples were taken. Vaccine was an Ad26 vector expressing Wuhan-strain SARS-CoV-2 spike. Concerning this clone itself: Its antigen remains unknown.

Sample: peripheral blood, taken in a trial of Ad26.COV2.S vaccine versus placebo. This TCR was sampled from a person aged 18-65 years who received the Ad26.COV2.S COVID-19 vaccine or a placebo. The chain recombines TRBV9 with TRBJ1-5; D unresolved. DNA for the CDR3: TGTGCCAGCAGCGTAGACTATAGCAATCAGCCCCAGCATTTT. Protein sequence: CASSVDYSNQPQHF.